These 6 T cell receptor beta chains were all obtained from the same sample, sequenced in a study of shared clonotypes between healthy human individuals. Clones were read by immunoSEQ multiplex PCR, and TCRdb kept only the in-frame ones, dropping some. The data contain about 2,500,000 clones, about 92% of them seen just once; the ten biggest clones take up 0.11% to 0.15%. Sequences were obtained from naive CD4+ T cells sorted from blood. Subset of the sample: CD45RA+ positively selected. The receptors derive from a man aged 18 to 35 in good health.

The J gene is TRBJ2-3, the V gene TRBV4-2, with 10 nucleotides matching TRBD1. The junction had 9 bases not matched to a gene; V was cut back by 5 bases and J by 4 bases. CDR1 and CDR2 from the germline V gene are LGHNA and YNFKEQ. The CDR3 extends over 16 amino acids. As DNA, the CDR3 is TGTGCCAGCAGCGCGCCGGGACAGGGGAATCCAGATACGCAGTATTTT. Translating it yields CASSAPGQGNPDTQYF.

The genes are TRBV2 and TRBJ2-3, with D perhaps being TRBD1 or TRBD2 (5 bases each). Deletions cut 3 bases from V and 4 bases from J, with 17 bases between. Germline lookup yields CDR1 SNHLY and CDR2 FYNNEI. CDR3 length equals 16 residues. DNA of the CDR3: TGTGCCAGCAGTGATCTCTTGGGGCAGGGAGCAGATACGCAGTATTTT. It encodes CASSDLLGQGADTQYF.

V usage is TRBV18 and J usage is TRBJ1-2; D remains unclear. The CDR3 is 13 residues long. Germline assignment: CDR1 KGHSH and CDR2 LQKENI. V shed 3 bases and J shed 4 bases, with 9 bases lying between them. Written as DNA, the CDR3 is TGTGCCAGCTCACCGATCCTCGTCTATGGCTACACCTTC. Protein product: CASSPILVYGYTF. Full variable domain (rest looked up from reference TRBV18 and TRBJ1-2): NAGVMQNPRHLVRRRGQEARLRCSPMKGHSHVYWYRQLPEEGLKFMVYLQKENIIDESGMPKERFSAEFPKEGPSILRIQQVVRGDSAAYFCASSPILVYGYTFGSGTRLTVV.

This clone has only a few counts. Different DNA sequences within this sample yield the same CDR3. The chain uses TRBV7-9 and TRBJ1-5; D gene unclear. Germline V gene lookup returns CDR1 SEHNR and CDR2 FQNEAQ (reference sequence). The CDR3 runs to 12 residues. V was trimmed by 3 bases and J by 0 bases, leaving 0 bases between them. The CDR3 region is CASSFSNQPQHF. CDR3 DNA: TGTGCCAGCAGCTTTAGCAATCAGCCCCAGCATTTT.

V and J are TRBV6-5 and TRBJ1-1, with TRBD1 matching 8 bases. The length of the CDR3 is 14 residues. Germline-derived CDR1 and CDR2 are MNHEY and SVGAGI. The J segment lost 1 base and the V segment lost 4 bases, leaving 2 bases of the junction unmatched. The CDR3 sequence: CASSSDRENTEAFF. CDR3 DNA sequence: TGTGCCAGCAGTTCGGACAGGGAGAACACTGAAGCTTTCTTT.

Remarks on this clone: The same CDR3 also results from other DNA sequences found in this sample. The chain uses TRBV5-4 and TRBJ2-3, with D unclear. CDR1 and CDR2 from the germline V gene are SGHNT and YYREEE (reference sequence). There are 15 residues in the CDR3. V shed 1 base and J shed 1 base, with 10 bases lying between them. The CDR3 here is CASSLLAGGTDTQYF. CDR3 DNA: TGTGCCAGCAGCTTGTTGGCAGGAGGCACAGATACGCAGTATTTT. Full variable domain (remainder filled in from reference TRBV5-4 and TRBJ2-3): ETGVTQSPTHLIKTRGQQVTLRCSSQSGHNTVSWYQQALGQGPQFIFQYYREEENGRGNFPPRFSGLQFPNYSSELNVNALELDDSALYLCASSLLAGGTDTQYFGPGTRLTVL.